This record covers a single T cell receptor (beta chain). The sample belongs to a study of blood T cell repertoires in COVID-19. About the study: Material from acute and convalescent COVID-19 was sourced from the United States, Italy and Spain.

Per the authors' pipeline: Nucleated cell number was recorded as an estimate derived from reference gene primer amplification. Method: immunoSEQ multiplex PCR; TCRdb's copy keeps in-frame clones and lacks some. The DNA was the basis for D and trimming; V, J and clone size are from that table. Here the sample spans 84,000 or so clones, roughly 80% being singletons. This CDR3 contains 15 residues. In germline, CDR1 is SGHVS, CDR2 FQNEAQ. V gave up 7 bases and J gave up 0 bases; unmatched junction bases: 6. The V call is TRBV7-8, the J call TRBJ1-3; 7 bases agree with TRBD1. The clonotype originates from a woman over 75 with acute or convalescent COVID-19. The sample was peripheral blood. CDR3 DNA sequence: TGTGCCAGCACCCTAACAGGGGACTCTGGAAACACCATATATTTT. Residues: CASTLTGDSGNTIYF.